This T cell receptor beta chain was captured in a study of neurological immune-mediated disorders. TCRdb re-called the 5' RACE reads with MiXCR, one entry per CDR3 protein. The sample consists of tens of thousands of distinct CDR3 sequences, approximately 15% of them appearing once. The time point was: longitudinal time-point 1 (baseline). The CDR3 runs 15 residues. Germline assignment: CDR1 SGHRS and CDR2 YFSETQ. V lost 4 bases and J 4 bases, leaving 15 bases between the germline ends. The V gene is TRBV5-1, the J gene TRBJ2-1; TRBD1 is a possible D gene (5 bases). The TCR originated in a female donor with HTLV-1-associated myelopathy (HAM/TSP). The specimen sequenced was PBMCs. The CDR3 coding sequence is TGCGCCAGCAGCATGACAGCCGCCGGGTACAATGAGCAGTTCTTC. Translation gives CASSMTAAGYNEQFF.